Given below is one T cell receptor (beta chain) in context. This sample stems from a study of shared clonotypes between healthy human individuals. Produced via immunoSEQ multiplex PCR; TCRdb's table is partial and in-frame only. The top ten hold roughly 13% of the sample, which has roughly 450,000 clones, 60% to 85% seen once. V was clipped by 0 bases and J by 0 bases; unmatched bases: 6. This CDR3 spans 17 amino acids. In germline, CDR1 is SGDLS, CDR2 YYNGEE. The sequenced sample was PBMCs. The chain employs TRBV9 and TRBJ2-1; 7 nucleotides line up with TRBD2. The receptor was derived from a woman aged 40 to 55 in good health. Some clones in this sample may be carry-over from other donors' samples. CDR3 loop: CASSVAGGSSSYNEQFF. The CDR3, as DNA: TGTGCCAGCAGCGTAGCGGGCGGGAGTAGCTCCTACAATGAGCAGTTCTTC.